These T cell receptor beta chains were read from a single sample in a study of shared clonotypes between healthy human individuals. Assay: immunoSEQ multiplex PCR; the TCRdb copy retains only in-frame clones and omits some. In the table there are about 2.2 million clones, around 93% of which are singletons. The sequenced sample consisted of naive CD8+ T cells from PBMCs. These receptors were taken from a man aged 18 to 35 in good health. Some clones in this sample may be carry-over from other donors' samples. CDR3s include the opening cysteine and the closing phenylalanine or tryptophan. A D gene is named only where the DNA matches it firmly. The size entry is marked missing in some rows and otherwise reads once, few, many or a size class.

TRBJ2-2	TRBV15	-	-	TGTGCCACCAGCAGAGATGGAGAGGGAGATTTGACCGGGGAGCTGTTTTTT	CATSRDGEGDLTGELFF
TRBJ2-7	TRBV7-9	-	-	TGTGCCAGCAGCTCACCGACGACAGGATACTACGAGCAGTACTTC	CASSSPTTGYYEQYF
TRBJ2-7	TRBV27	-	TRBD2	TGTGCCAGCGGGTTAAGCGGGAGCCTCCCCTACGAGCAGTACTTC	CASGLSGSLPYEQYF
TRBJ2-4	TRBV9	-	-	TGTGCCAGCAGCGTAGCTGAACGGGGATGGGGCATTCAGTACTTC	CASSVAERGWGIQYF
TRBJ2-1	TRBV9	-	-	TGTGCCAGCAGCGTAGTAGGACAACGGGGCGCTGAGCAGTTCTTC	CASSVVGQRGAEQFF
TRBJ1-6	TRBV28	-	TRBD1	TGTGCCAGCAGTACTAGGACAGGAGGTTCACCCCTCCACTTT	CASSTRTGGSPLHF
TRBJ2-7	TRBV6-5	-	TRBD1	TGTGCCAGCAGTTACTCAACGGGACAGGTCCACTACGAGCAGTACTTC	CASSYSTGQVHYEQYF
TRBJ2-5	TRBV5-4	-	TRBD1	TGTGCCAGCAGCCCAACCTTAATCCGACAGGGGAAGCAAGAGACCCAGTACTTC	CASSPTLIRQGKQETQYF
TRBJ2-1	TRBV10-2	-	-	TGCGCCAGCAGTGAGGAGGAAGACTCCTACAATGAGCAGTTCTTC	CASSEEEDSYNEQFF
TRBJ1-1	TRBV27	-	TRBD1	TGTGCCAGCAGTTTCAGGGGGGGGGACACTGAAGCTTTCTTT	CASSFRGGDTEAFF
TRBJ2-7	TRBV7-2	-	TRBD2	TGTGCCAGCAGCCTCGACCCCTGGCGGGAGGGAGGGTACGAGCAGTACTTC	CASSLDPWREGGYEQYF
TRBJ1-5	TRBV7-9	-	-	TGTGCCAGCAGGGGGGGAGGCAATCAGCCCCAGCATTTT	CASRGGGNQPQHF
TRBJ1-1	TRBV7-9	once	-	TGTGCCAGCAGCTTACCCTACCTGGGCACTGAAGCTTTCTTT	CASSLPYLGTEAFF
TRBJ1-5	TRBV7-2	-	-	TGTGCCAGCAGCGTTTGGGGGCAAAGTAATCAGCCCCAGCATTTT	CASSVWGQSNQPQHF
TRBJ2-1	TRBV27	-	-	TGTGCCAGCAGTTTGGCCTGGGGGACCTACAATGAGCAGTTCTTC	CASSLAWGTYNEQFF